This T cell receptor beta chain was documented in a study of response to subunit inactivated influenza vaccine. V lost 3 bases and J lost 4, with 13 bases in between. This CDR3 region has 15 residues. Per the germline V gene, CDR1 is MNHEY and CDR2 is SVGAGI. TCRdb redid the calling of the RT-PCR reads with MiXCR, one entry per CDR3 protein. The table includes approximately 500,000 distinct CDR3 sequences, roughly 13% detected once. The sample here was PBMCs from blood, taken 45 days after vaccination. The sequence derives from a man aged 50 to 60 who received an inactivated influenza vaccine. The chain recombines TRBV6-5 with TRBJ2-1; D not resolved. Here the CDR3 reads CASSYQKTLYNEQFF. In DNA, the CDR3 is TGTGCCAGCAGTTATCAGAAGACCCTTTACAATGAGCAGTTCTTC.